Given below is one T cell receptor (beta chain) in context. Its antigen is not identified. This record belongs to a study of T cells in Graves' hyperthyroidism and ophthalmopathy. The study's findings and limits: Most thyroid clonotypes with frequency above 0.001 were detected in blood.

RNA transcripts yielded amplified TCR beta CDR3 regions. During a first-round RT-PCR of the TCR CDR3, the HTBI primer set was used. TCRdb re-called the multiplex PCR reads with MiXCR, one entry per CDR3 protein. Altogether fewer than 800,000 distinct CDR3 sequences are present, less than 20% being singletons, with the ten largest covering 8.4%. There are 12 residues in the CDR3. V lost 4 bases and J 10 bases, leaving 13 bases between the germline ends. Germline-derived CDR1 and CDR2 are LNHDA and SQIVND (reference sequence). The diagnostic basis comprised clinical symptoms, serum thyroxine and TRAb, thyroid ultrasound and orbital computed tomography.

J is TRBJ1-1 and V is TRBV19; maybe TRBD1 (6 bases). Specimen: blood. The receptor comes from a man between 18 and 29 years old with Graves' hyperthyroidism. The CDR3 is CASSTGDWRAFF. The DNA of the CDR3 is TGTGCCAGTAGTACAGGGGATTGGCGAGCTTTCTTT.